The source of this T cell receptor (beta chain) is a study of T cells after yellow fever vaccination. The CDR3 is made up of 15 amino acids. Germline V gene sequence: CDR1 SEHNR, CDR2 FQNEAQ (reference sequence). V was trimmed by 0 bases and J by 2 bases, leaving 5 bases between them. This clonotype was recorded at least ten times. TCRdb recomputed calls from the 5' RACE reads with MiXCR, one row per CDR3 protein. The profile shows about 99,000 distinct CDR3 sequences, around 5.5% of them singletons. The TCR originated in a man younger than 35 who received the YFV17D yellow fever vaccine. J is TRBJ2-6 and V is TRBV7-9; unclear D gene. The source material was CD8+ T cells sorted from PBMCs, sampled 10 days after the yellow fever booster vaccination. The CDR3 reads CASSLAGAGANVLTF. The CDR3 DNA follows: TGTGCCAGCAGCTTAGCCGGAGCTGGGGCCAACGTCCTGACTTTC.